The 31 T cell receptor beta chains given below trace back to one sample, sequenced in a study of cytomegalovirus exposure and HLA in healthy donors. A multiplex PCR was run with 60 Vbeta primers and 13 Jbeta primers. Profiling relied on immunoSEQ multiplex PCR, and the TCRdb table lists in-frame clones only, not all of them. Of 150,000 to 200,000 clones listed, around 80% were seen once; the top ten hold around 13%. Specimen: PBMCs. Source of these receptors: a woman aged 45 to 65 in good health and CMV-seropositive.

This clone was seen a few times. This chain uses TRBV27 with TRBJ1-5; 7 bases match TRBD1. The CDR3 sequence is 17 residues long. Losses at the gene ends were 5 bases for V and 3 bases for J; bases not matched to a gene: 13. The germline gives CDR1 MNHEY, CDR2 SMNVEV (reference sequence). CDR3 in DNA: TGTGCCAGCAGTAAGGACAGGAGCGGGGGGATCAATCAGCCCCAGCATTTT. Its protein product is CASSKDRSGGINQPQHF.

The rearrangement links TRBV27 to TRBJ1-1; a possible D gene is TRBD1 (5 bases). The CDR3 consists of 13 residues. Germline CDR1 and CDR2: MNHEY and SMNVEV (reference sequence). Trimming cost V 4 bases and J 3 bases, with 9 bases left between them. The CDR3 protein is CASSSPGYTEAFF. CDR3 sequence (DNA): TGTGCCAGCAGTTCACCAGGGTACACTGAAGCTTTCTTT.

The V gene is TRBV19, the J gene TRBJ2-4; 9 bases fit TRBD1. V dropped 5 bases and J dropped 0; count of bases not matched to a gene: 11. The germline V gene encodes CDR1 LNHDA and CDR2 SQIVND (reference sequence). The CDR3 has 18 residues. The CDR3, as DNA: TGTGCCAGTAGTCCCGGGACAGGGAGGGGGATAGCCAAAAACATTCAGTACTTC. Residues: CASSPGTGRGIAKNIQYF.

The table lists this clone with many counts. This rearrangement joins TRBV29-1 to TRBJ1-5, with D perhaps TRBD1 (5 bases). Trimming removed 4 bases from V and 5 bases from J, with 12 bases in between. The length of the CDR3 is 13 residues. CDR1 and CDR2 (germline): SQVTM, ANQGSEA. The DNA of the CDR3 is TGCAGCGTTGGGGGCTTTGGGGATCAGCCCCAGCATTTT. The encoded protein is CSVGGFGDQPQHF.

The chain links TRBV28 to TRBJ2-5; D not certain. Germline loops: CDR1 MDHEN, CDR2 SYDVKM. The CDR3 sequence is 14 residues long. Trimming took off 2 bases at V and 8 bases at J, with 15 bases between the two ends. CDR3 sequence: CASSLGWLERTQYF. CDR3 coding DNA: TGTGCCAGCAGTTTAGGGTGGCTGGAGAGAACCCAGTACTTC.

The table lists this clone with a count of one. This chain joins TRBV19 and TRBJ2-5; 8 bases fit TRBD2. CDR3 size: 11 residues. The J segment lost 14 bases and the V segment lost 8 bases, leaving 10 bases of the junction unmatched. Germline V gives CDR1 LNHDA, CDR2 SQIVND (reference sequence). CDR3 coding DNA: TGTGCCAGTGGGGCGGGGGGCCTTCTTTACTTC. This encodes CASGAGGLLYF.

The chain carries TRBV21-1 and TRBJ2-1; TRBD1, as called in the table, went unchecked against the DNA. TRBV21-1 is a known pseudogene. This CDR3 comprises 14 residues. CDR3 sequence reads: CASSSTTGDNEQFF. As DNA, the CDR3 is TGTGCCAGCAGCTCAACGACAGGGGACAATGAGCAGTTCTTC.

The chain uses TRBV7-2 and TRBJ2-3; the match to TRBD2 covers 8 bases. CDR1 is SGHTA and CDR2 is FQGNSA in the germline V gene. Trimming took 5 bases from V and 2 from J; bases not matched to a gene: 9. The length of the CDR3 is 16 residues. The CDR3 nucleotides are TGTGCCAGCAGCCCCATGGGCGGGGGGTTCACAGATACGCAGTATTTT. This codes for CASSPMGGGFTDTQYF.

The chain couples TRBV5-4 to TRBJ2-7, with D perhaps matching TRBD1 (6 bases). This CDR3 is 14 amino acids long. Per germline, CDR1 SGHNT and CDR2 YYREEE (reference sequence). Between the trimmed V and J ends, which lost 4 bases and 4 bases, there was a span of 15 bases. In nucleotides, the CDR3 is TGTGCCAGCAGCCACCGGGACAAAGATTACGAGCAGTACTTC. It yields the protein CASSHRDKDYEQYF.

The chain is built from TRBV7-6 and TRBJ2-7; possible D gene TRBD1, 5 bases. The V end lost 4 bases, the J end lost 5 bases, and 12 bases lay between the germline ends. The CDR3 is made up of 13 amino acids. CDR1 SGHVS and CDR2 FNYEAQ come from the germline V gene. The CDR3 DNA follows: TGTGCCAGCAGCTGGACAACAAGCAACGAGCAGTACTTC. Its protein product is CASSWTTSNEQYF. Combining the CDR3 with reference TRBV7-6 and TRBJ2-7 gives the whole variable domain GAGVSQSPRYKVTKRGQDVALRCDPISGHVSLYWYRQALGQGPEFLTYFNYEAQQDKSGLPNDRFSAERPEGSISTLTIQRTEQRDSAMYRCASSWTTSNEQYFGPGTRLTVT.

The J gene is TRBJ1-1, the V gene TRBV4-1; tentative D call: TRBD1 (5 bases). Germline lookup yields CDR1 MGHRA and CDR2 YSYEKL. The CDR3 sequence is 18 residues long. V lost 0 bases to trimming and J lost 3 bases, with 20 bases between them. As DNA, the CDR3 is TGCGCCAGCAGCCAAGACCCGTGGGGGGGTCGAGCGGACACTGAAGCTTTCTTT. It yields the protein CASSQDPWGGRADTEAFF.

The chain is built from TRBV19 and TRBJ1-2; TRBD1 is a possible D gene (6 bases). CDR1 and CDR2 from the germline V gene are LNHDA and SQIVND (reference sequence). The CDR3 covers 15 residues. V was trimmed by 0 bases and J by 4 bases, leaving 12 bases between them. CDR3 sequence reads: CASSIETTGSYGYTF. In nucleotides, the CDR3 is TGTGCCAGTAGTATAGAGACGACAGGATCCTATGGCTACACCTTC.

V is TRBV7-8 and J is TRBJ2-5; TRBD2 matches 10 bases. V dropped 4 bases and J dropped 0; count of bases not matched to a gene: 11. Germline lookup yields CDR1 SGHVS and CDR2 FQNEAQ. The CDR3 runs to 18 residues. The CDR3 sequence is CASSSRRTSGWYQETQYF. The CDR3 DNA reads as TGTGCCAGCAGCTCCCGCAGGACTAGCGGATGGTACCAAGAGACCCAGTACTTC.

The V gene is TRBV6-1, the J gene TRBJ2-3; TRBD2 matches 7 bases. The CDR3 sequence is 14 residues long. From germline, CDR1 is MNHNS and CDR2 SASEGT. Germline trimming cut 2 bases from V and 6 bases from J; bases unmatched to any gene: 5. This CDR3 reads CASSESGTVDTQYF. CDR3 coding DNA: TGTGCCAGCAGTGAAAGCGGGACGGTGGATACGCAGTATTTT.

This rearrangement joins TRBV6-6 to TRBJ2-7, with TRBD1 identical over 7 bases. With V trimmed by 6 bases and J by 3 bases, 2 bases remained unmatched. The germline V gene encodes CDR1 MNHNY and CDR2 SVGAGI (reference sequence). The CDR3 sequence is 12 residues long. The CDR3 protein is CASSRDSYEQYF. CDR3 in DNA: TGTGCCAGCAGCCGGGACAGCTACGAGCAGTACTTC.

As DNA, the CDR3 is TGCGCCAGCAGCCAAGATGGACGACTAGCGGGGGGGCCCGGAGATACGCAGTATTTT. As protein: CASSQDGRLAGGPGDTQYF. The genes are TRBV4-1 and TRBJ2-3; 14 nucleotides agree with TRBD2. From germline, CDR1 is MGHRA and CDR2 YSYEKL. The CDR3 is made up of 19 amino acids. V dropped 0 bases and J dropped 5; count of bases not matched to a gene: 10.

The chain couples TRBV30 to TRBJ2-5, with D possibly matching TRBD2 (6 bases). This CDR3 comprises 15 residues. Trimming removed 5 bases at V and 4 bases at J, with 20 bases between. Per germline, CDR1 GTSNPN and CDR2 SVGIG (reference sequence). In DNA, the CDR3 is TGTGCCTGGGCCATCGGGGCGGGGCGGGGAGAGACCCAGTACTTC. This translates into CAWAIGAGRGETQYF.

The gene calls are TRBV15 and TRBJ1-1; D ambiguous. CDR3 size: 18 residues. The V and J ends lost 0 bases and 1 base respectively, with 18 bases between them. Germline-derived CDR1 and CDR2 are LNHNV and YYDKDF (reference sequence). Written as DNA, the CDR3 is TGTGCCACCAGCAGAGAAGGTTCACCTAGTGGCCGGAACACTGAAGCTTTCTTT. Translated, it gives CATSREGSPSGRNTEAFF.

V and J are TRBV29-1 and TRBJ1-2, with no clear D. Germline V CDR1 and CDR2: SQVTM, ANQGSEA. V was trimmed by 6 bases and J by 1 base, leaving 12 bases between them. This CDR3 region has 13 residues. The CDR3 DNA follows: TGCAGCGTCCCTTCGGGGAATAACTATGGCTACACCTTC. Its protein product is CSVPSGNNYGYTF.

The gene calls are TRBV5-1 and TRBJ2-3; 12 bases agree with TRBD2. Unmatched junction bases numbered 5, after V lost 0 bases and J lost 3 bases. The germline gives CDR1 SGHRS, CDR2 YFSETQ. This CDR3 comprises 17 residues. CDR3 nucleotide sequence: TGCGCCAGCAGCTTGGCCCGCACTAGCGGGGGGACAGATACGCAGTATTTT. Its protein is CASSLARTSGGTDTQYF.

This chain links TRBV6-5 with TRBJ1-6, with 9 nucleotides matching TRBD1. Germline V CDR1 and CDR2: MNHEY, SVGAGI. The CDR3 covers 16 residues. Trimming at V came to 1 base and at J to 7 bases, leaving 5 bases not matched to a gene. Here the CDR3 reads CASSYYGGTGNSPLHF. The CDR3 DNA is TGTGCCAGCAGTTACTATGGCGGGACAGGGAATTCACCCCTCCACTTT.

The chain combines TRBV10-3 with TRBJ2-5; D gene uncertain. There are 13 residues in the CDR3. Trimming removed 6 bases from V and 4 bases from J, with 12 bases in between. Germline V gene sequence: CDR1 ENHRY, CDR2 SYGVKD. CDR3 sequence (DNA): TGTGCCATCAGGAACGGAGACGTAGAGACCCAGTACTTC. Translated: CAIRNGDVETQYF.

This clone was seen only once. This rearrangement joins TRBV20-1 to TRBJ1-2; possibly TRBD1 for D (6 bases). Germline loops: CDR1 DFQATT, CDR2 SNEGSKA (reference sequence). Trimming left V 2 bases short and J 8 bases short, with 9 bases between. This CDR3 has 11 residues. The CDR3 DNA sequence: TGCAGTGCTAGACAGGGGATAGGCTACACCTTC. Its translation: CSARQGIGYTF.

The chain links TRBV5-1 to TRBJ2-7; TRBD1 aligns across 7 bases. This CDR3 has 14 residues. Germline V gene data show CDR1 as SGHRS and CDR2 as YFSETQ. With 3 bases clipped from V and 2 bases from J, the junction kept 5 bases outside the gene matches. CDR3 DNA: TGCGCCAGCAGCTACTGGGACAGACCCTACGAGCAGTACTTC. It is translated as CASSYWDRPYEQYF.

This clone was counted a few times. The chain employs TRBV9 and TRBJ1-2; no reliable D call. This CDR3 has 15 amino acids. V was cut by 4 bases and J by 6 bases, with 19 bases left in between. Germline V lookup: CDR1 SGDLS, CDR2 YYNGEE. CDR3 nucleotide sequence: TGTGCCAGCAGCAACTTCCCCGGGTGGAGGGATGGCTACACCTTC. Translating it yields CASSNFPGWRDGYTF.

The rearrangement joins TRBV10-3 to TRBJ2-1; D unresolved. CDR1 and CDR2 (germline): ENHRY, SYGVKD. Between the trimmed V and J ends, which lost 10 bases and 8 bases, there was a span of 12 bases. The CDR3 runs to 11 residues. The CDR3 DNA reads TGTGCCACCTCCGCCCGGGATGAGCAGTTCTTC. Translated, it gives CATSARDEQFF.

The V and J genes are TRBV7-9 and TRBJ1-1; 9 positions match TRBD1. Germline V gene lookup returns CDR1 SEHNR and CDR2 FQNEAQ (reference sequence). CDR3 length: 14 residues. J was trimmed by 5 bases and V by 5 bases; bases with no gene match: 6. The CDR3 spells CASSDTDRGTEAFF. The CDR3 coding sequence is TGTGCCAGCAGCGATACCGACAGGGGGACTGAAGCTTTCTTT.

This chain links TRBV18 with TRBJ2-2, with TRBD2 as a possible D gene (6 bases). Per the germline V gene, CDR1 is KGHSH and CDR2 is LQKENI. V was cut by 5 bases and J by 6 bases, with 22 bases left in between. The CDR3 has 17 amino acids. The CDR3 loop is CASSSTRFATGAGELFF. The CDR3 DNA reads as TGTGCCAGCTCATCCACGCGGTTCGCCACGGGGGCCGGGGAGCTGTTTTTT.

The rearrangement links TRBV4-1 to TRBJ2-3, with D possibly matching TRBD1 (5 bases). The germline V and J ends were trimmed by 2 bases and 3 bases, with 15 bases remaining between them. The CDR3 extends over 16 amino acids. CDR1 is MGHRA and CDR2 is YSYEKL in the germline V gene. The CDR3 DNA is TGCGCCAGCAGCCAACGCCAAGGGGCGCGGACAGATACGCAGTATTTT. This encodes CASSQRQGARTDTQYF.

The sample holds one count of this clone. The CDR3 is CASSYGTGALGETQYF. CDR3 in DNA: TGTGCCAGCAGTTACGGGACAGGAGCTCTGGGAGAGACCCAGTACTTC. This chain joins TRBV6-6 and TRBJ2-5, with 8 bases that match TRBD1. V dropped 2 bases and J dropped 4; count of bases not matched to a gene: 9. The CDR3 length is 16 residues. CDR1 MNHNY and CDR2 SVGAGI come from the germline V gene (reference sequence).

DNA for the CDR3: TGTGCCAGCAGCTTACGGGGGGGCCCCAATGAGCAGTTCTTC. Its translation: CASSLRGGPNEQFF. The chain employs TRBV11-3 and TRBJ2-1; TRBD2 matches at 8 bases. Germline lookup yields CDR1 SGHNT and CDR2 YENEEA. The CDR3 contains 14 residues. J gave up 6 bases and V 2 bases, and 3 bases lay outside the gene matches.